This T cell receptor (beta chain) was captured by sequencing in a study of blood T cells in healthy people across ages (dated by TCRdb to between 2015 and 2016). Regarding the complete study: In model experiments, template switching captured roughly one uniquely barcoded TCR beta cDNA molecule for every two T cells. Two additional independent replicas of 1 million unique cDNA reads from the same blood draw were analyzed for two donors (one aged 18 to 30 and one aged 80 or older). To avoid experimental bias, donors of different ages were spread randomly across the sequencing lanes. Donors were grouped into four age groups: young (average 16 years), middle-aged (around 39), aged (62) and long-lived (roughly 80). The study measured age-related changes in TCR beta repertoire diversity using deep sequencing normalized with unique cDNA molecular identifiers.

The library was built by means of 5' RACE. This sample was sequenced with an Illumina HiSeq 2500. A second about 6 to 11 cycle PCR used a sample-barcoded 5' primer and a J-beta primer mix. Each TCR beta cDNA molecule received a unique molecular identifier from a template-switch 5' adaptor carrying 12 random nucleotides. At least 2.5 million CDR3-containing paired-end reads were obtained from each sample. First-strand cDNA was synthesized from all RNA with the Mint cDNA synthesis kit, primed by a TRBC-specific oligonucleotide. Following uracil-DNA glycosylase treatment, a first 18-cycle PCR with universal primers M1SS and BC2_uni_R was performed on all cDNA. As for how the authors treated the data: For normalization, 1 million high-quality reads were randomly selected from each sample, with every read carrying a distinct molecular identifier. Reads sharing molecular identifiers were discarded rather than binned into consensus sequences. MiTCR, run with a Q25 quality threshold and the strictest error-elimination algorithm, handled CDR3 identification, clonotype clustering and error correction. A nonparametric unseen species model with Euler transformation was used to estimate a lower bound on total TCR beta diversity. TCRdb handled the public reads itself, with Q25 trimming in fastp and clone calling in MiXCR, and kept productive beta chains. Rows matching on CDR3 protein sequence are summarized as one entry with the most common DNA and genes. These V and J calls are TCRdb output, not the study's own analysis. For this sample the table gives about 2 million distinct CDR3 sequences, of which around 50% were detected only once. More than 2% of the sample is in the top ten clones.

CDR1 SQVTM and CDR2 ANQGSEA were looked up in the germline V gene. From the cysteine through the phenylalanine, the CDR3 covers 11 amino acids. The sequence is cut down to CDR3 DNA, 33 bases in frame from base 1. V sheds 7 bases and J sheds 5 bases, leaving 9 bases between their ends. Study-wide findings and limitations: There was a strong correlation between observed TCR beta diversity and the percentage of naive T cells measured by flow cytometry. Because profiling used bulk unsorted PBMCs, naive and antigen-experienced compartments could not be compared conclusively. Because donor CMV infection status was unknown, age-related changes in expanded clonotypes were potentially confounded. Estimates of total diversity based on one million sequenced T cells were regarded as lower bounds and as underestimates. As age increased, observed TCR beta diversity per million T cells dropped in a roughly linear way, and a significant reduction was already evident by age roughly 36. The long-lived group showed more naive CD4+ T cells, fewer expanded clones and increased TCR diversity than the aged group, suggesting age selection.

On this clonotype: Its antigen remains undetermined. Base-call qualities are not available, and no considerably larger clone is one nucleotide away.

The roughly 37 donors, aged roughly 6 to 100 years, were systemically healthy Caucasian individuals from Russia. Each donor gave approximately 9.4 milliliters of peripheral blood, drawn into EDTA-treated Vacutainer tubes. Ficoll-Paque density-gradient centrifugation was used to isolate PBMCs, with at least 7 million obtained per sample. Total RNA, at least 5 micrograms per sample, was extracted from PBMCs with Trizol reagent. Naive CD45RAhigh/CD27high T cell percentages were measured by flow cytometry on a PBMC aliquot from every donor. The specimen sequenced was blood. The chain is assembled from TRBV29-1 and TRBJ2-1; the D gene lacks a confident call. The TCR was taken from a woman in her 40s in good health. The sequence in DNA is TGCAGCGGGGTAACTGACAATGAGCAGTTCTTC. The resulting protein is CSGVTDNEQFF.